The clone carrying this T cell receptor beta chain occurred a few times. Its specificity is unknown. V lost 0 bases and J 7 bases, leaving 19 bases between the germline ends. The CDR3 totals 16 residues. Per the germline V gene, CDR1 is MGHRA and CDR2 is YSYEKL. Genomic DNA, the template, was used for profiling of the TCR beta VDJ and CDR3. MiXCR, applied by TCRdb to the reads, yields one record per CDR3 protein. The sample carries under 200,000 distinct CDR3 sequences, just under 65% recorded once. These data are taken from a study of CD8+CD57+ T cells in acquired aplastic anemia. At the level of the study: Sorted CD4+ and CD8+ cell DNA averaged 3.2 ug. Healthy donors had, on average, approximately 11 million reads for their CD4+ cells.

Study-wide points: Researchers report that twenty-nine CD8+ CDR3 sequences appeared in both patients and controls. Significance was not reached for CD8+ Simpson's diversity between patients and controls.

The receptor comes from a human donor in good health. Sequencing input: sorted CD4+, CD8+, or CD8+CD57+ T cells (not recorded which) from PBMCs. V gene TRBV4-1 combines with J gene TRBJ2-7, with no clear D. The CDR3 coding sequence is TGCGCCAGCAGCCAAGAACACGGGCGCCACTTTGGGGAGCAGTACTTC. Protein product: CASSQEHGRHFGEQYF.